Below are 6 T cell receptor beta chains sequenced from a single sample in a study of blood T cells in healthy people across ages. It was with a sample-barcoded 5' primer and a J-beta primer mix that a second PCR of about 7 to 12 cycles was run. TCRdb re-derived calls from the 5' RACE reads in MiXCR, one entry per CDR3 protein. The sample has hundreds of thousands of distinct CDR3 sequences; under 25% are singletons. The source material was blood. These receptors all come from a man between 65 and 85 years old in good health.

DNA for the CDR3: TGTGCCAGCAGCCTCCAGGGGCATGATGAAGCTTTCTTT. Translated: CASSLQGHDEAFF. The chain links TRBV14 to TRBJ1-1; D may be TRBD1 (6 bases). The CDR3 is 13 residues long. V was trimmed by 4 bases and J by 7 bases, leaving 13 bases between them. CDR1 is SGHDN and CDR2 is FVKESK in the germline V gene.

The CDR3 DNA follows: TGCAGCGTCGAGTATCCTCCTGGGGCCAACGTCCTGACTTTC. This translates into CSVEYPPGANVLTF. The chain recombines TRBV29-1 with TRBJ2-6; D uncertain. The CDR3 extends over 14 amino acids. Germline V gene data show CDR1 as SQVTM and CDR2 as ANQGSEA. Trimming took 6 bases from V and 2 from J, leaving 11 bases between them.

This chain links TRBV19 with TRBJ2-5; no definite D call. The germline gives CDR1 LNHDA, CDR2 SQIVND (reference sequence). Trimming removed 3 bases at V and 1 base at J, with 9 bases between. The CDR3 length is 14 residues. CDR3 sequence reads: CASSMLTAQETQYF. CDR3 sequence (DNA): TGTGCCAGTAGTATGTTGACGGCCCAAGAGACCCAGTACTTC.

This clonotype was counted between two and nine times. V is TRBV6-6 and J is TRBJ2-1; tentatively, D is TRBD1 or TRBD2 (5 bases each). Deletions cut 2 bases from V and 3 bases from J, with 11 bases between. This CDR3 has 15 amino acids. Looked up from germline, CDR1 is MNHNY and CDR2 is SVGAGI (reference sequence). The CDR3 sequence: CASSYGTTVYNEQFF. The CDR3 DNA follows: TGTGCCAGCAGTTACGGGACCACGGTCTACAATGAGCAGTTCTTC.

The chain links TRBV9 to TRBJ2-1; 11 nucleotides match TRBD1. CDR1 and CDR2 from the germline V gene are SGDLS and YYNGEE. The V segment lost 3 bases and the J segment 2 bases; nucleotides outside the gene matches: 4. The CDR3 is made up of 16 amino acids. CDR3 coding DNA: TGTGCCAGCAGCGCCGGGACAGGGGGTCCCTACAATGAGCAGTTCTTC. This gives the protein CASSAGTGGPYNEQFF.

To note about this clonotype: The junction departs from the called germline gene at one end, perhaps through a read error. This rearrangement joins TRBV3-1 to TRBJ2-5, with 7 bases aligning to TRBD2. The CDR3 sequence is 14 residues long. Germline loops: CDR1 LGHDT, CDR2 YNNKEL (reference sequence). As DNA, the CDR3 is TGTGTCAGCAGCCAAGGCGGGAGTCGGGAGACCCAGTACTTC. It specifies CVSSQGGSRETQYF.